The 29 T cell receptor beta chains below were found in one sample sequenced in a study of human T cells and chemical hapten exposure. A single record per CDR3 protein comes from TCRdb applying MiXCR to the RACE reads. The repertoire has approximately 89,000 distinct CDR3 sequences, 9.5% to 13% of them found once; the top ten carry about 2.5%. Time point described: patch test 2, 6 weeks after DPC sensitization. Treatment described: therapeutic diphenylcyclopropenone sensitization with weekly scalp DPC. The source material was whole blood, sampled in connection with sensitization to the hapten diphenylcyclopropenone (DPC). Source of these receptors: a woman aged 25 to 45 with alopecia areata. Some clones in this sample may be carry-over from other donors' samples.

With respect to this clonotype: A read error may explain this, as a much larger clone is one base away. The chain recombines TRBV12-3 or TRBV12-4 with TRBJ2-3, with 7 positions matching TRBD1. This CDR3 contains 16 residues. The CDR3 region has the DNA TGTGCCAGCAGCAGGGGGAAGGCCTATCGGGGAGATATGCAGTATTTT. Amino acids: CASSRGKAYRGDMQYF.

In its sample, this clonotype was seen many times. The chain links TRBV6-6 to TRBJ2-7; tentative D call: TRBD1 (6 bases). This CDR3 spans 13 amino acids. CDR1 MNHNY and CDR2 SVGAGI come from the germline V gene (reference sequence). V was clipped by 6 bases and J by 4 bases, with 13 bases between them. For the CDR3, the DNA is TGTGCCAGCAGGCTAGTAGGGGGTTACGAGCAGTACTTC. This sequence encodes CASRLVGGYEQYF.

V gene TRBV29-1 combines with J gene TRBJ2-3, with D possibly being TRBD1 (6 bases). The CDR3 consists of 16 residues. The V gene lost 0 bases and the J gene lost 0 bases, with 13 bases spanning the gap. The germline CDR1 and CDR2 sequences are SQVTM and ANQGSEA. CDR3 nucleotide sequence: TGCAGCGTTGAAGATGAGGGGGATACTAGCACAGATACGCAGTATTTT. Its translation is CSVEDEGDTSTDTQYF.

This clonotype was counted a few times. J is TRBJ1-2 and V is TRBV4-2, with D possibly TRBD1 on 5 matching bases. Trimming shortened V by 1 base and J by 5 bases, and 14 bases separated the two germline ends. Germline V gene data show CDR1 as LGHNA and CDR2 as YNFKEQ. The CDR3 spans 15 residues. The CDR3 region is CASSQAGRIFYGYTF. As DNA, the CDR3 is TGTGCCAGCAGCCAAGCGGGACGGATATTTTATGGCTACACCTTC.

The table lists this clonotype with a few counts. The CDR3 spells CASSRGGGTDYGYTF. CDR3 sequence (DNA): TGTGCCAGCAGCCGGGGGGGCGGCACTGACTATGGCTACACCTTC. J is TRBJ1-2 and V is TRBV5-4; perhaps TRBD1 as D (6 bases). V was trimmed by 4 bases and J by 3 bases, leaving 16 bases between them. Germline-derived CDR1 and CDR2 are SGHNT and YYREEE (reference sequence). This CDR3 is 15 amino acids long.

The chain links TRBV5-1 to TRBJ2-4, with TRBD2 identical over 11 bases. The V and J ends lost 2 bases and 4 bases, in that order; junction bases with no gene match: 5. Germline lookup yields CDR1 SGHRS and CDR2 YFSETQ. This CDR3 is 16 amino acids long. CDR3 residues: CASSFLAGGSKNIQYF. The CDR3 DNA reads as TGCGCCAGCAGCTTCCTAGCGGGAGGTTCGAAAAACATTCAGTACTTC.

This clonotype occurred many times. The chain uses TRBV6-1 and TRBJ2-1; no definite D call. Germline V gene lookup returns CDR1 MNHNS and CDR2 SASEGT. The V and J ends lost 4 bases and 14 bases respectively, with 12 bases between them. The CDR3 runs to 11 residues. The CDR3, as DNA: TGTGCCAGCAGTGTGGGTGGGGTAAAGTTCTTC. This translates into CASSVGGVKFF.

This chain uses TRBV28 with TRBJ2-7, with D perhaps TRBD1 (5 bases). Germline V lookup: CDR1 MDHEN, CDR2 SYDVKM. The V gene lost 6 bases and the J gene lost 7 bases, with 13 bases spanning the gap. The CDR3 runs 12 residues. The CDR3 reads CASSNRPSEQYF. The CDR3 DNA follows: TGTGCCAGCAGCAACAGGCCCTCGGAGCAGTACTTC.

This clonotype has just a few counts. V usage is TRBV28 and J usage is TRBJ1-5, with D hard to call. This CDR3 has 16 residues. Trimming cost V 8 bases and J 0 bases, with 17 bases left between them. Germline loops: CDR1 MDHEN, CDR2 SYDVKM. Here the CDR3 reads CASVQAAFPSNQPQHF. The DNA for the CDR3 is TGTGCCAGCGTGCAGGCGGCTTTCCCTAGCAATCAGCCCCAGCATTTT. Drawing the rest from reference TRBV28 and TRBJ1-5, the complete variable domain is DVKVTQSSRYLVKRTGEKVFLECVQDMDHENMFWYRQDPGLGLRLIYFSYDVKMKEKGDIPEGYSVSREKKERFSLILESASTNQTSMYLCASVQAAFPSNQPQHFGDGTRLSIL.

This chain uses TRBV7-8 with TRBJ2-1; D not certain. V lost 1 base, J lost 9 bases, and 13 bases lay in between. In germline, CDR1 is SGHVS, CDR2 FQNEAQ. The CDR3 totals 14 residues. CDR3 coding DNA: TGTGCCAGCAGCTTAGAGGCCCTCCCGGGTGAGCAGTTCTTC. The encoded protein is CASSLEALPGEQFF.

This clonotype was observed at least ten times. V and J are TRBV20-1 and TRBJ2-1, with TRBD2 identical over 10 bases. With 6 bases clipped from V and 4 bases from J, the junction kept 6 bases outside the gene matches. CDR1 and CDR2 (germline): DFQATT, SNEGSKA (reference sequence). The CDR3 is made up of 14 amino acids. The CDR3 coding sequence is TGCAGTGCCGCCGTAGCGGGAGGTTACAATGAGCAGTTCTTC. As protein: CSAAVAGGYNEQFF.

This clonotype was counted many times. This chain connects TRBV29-1 to TRBJ2-3; unclear D gene. The CDR3 contains 11 residues. Germline V gives CDR1 SQVTM, CDR2 ANQGSEA. The V end lost 4 bases, the J end lost 2 bases, and 4 bases lay between the germline ends. The DNA of the CDR3 is TGCAGCGTTGGCCTCACAGATACGCAGTATTTT. This encodes CSVGLTDTQYF.

Remarks on this clonotype: At one boundary the junction diverges from the germline segment, which might be a read error. The chain has TRBV28 and TRBJ1-6, with D hard to call. The CDR3 spans 15 residues. Germline values: CDR1 MDHEN, CDR2 SYDVKM. The CDR3 loop reads CVSSFETPNNSPLHF. CDR3 bases: TGTGTCAGCAGTTTTGAGACACCCAATAATTCACCCCTCCACTTT.

The chain carries TRBV6-5 and TRBJ1-4; maybe TRBD1 (5 bases). Trimming shortened V by 4 bases and J by 0 bases, and 12 bases separated the two germline ends. The length of the CDR3 is 16 residues. Germline CDR1 MNHEY, CDR2 SVGAGI. The CDR3 sequence is CASSSGGSTTNEKLFF. CDR3 in DNA: TGTGCCAGCAGTTCCGGGGGATCCACAACTAATGAAAAACTGTTTTTT.

In its sample, this clonotype was seen many times. This chain uses TRBV6-1 with TRBJ2-5, with 7 bases aligning to TRBD2. V trimming: 8 bases; J trimming: 2 bases; junction bases outside the gene matches: 5. The length of the CDR3 is 13 residues. From germline, CDR1 is MNHNS and CDR2 SASEGT. DNA for the CDR3: TGTGCCAGCCGGCTAGCGGCTCAAGAGACCCAGTACTTC. Translating it yields CASRLAAQETQYF.

The rearrangement joins TRBV5-1 to TRBJ2-3; the match to TRBD2 covers 11 bases. Per germline, CDR1 SGHRS and CDR2 YFSETQ. V lost 2 bases, J lost 2 bases, and 1 base stayed unmatched. The CDR3 covers 15 residues. CDR3 sequence: CASSLLAGATDTQYF. DNA of the CDR3: TGCGCCAGCAGCTTACTAGCGGGGGCCACAGATACGCAGTATTTT.

The V and J genes are TRBV5-4 and TRBJ2-3, with D maybe TRBD1 (6 bases). The CDR3 is 14 residues long. CDR1 is SGHNT and CDR2 is YYREEE in the germline V gene (reference sequence). The ends were cut back, 0 bases at V and 5 bases at J, with 10 bases in the middle. The CDR3 here is CASSLVQGLDTQYF. CDR3 in DNA: TGTGCCAGCAGCTTGGTACAGGGTTTAGATACGCAGTATTTT.

Written as DNA, the CDR3 is TGCGCCAGCAGCTTGGAAGCGGGCGAGCAGTACTTC. It yields the protein CASSLEAGEQYF. This sequence joins TRBV5-1 and TRBJ2-7, with a tentative D call TRBD2 (6 bases). The V gene's germline CDR1 is SGHRS and CDR2 YFSETQ. V dropped 0 bases and J dropped 6 bases, with 7 bases sitting between them. The CDR3 runs 12 residues.

This clonotype was picked up many times. The chain employs TRBV29-1 and TRBJ1-1; TRBD1 matches 7 bases. CDR3 size: 16 residues. Germline assignment: CDR1 SQVTM and CDR2 ANQGSEA. The V gene end was trimmed by 4 bases and the J gene end by 1 base; junction bases not matched to a gene: 12. This CDR3 is CSVVLQGIFENTEAFF. The CDR3 nucleotides read TGCAGCGTTGTTTTACAGGGGATATTCGAGAACACTGAAGCTTTCTTT.

This clonotype was counted at least ten times. V is TRBV7-2 and J is TRBJ2-1; tentatively, D is TRBD1 or TRBD2 (5 bases each). Germline values: CDR1 SGHTA, CDR2 FQGNSA. This CDR3 comprises 13 residues. The germline V and J ends were trimmed by 1 base and 11 bases, with 12 bases remaining between them. CDR3 region: CASSLGGTTQQFF. CDR3 sequence (DNA): TGTGCCAGCAGCTTAGGGGGGACCACCCAGCAGTTCTTC.

This clonotype showed up just a few times. CDR3 in amino acids: CASSFGQGDSPLHF. CDR3 sequence (DNA): TGCGCCAGCAGCTTCGGACAGGGGGATTCACCCCTCCACTTT. The chain combines TRBV5-1 with TRBJ1-6; TRBD1 matches at 10 bases. CDR3 size: 14 residues. CDR1 and CDR2 (germline): SGHRS, YFSETQ. V shed 2 bases, J shed 8 bases, and the junction held 1 base outside the gene matches.

This clonotype was seen a few times. The chain carries TRBV7-9 and TRBJ2-5; D is uncertain. The CDR3 loop spans 11 amino acids. From germline, CDR1 is SEHNR and CDR2 FQNEAQ (reference sequence). Trimming removed 5 bases at V and 4 bases at J, with 5 bases between. CDR3 DNA: TGTGCCAGCAGCCGATTAGAGACCCAGTACTTC. Residues: CASSRLETQYF.

This chain connects TRBV15 to TRBJ1-5, with unresolved D. Germline lookup yields CDR1 LNHNV and CDR2 YYDKDF (reference sequence). The CDR3 loop spans 15 amino acids. The V and J ends lost 3 bases and 1 base respectively, with 10 bases between them. The CDR3 sequence is CATSSWHESNQPQHF. In DNA form, the CDR3 reads TGTGCCACCAGCAGCTGGCACGAAAGCAATCAGCCCCAGCATTTT.

This clonotype showed up just a few times. This chain links TRBV29-1 with TRBJ1-5, with D perhaps matching TRBD1 (6 bases). CDR3 size: 14 residues. Germline V gene sequence: CDR1 SQVTM, CDR2 ANQGSEA. V was trimmed by 4 bases and J by 1 base, leaving 11 bases between them. CDR3 in amino acids: CSVGWQGSNQPQHF. The CDR3 bases are TGCAGCGTTGGTTGGCAGGGGAGCAATCAGCCCCAGCATTTT.

This clonotype was picked up many times. CDR3 in DNA: TGCAGCGTTCGACCGTCTGGCTATGGCTACACCTTC. Protein sequence: CSVRPSGYGYTF. This chain joins TRBV29-1 and TRBJ1-2; unclear D gene. Germline assignment: CDR1 SQVTM and CDR2 ANQGSEA. This CDR3 has 12 residues. Trimming took 5 bases from V and 4 from J, leaving 11 bases between them.

At least ten counts were recorded for this clonotype. V usage is TRBV15 and J usage is TRBJ1-1, with D hard to call. Per germline, CDR1 LNHNV and CDR2 YYDKDF (reference sequence). The CDR3 covers 16 residues. The V end was cut by 0 bases, the J end by 1 base, with 12 bases between. The CDR3 here is CATSRDPGRPNTEAFF. CDR3 nucleotides: TGTGCCACCAGCAGAGATCCGGGCAGACCGAACACTGAAGCTTTCTTT.

This clonotype came up many times. The chain is built from TRBV27 and TRBJ1-5; no firm D call. The germline V and J ends were trimmed by 3 bases and 7 bases, with 7 bases remaining between them. CDR1 is MNHEY, CDR2 SMNVEV, per germline (reference sequence). The CDR3 is 12 amino acids. In nucleotides, the CDR3 is TGTGCCAGCAGTTTTTACGGGCAGCCCCAGCATTTT. Amino acid sequence: CASSFYGQPQHF.

The gene calls are TRBV6-5 and TRBJ1-3, with D unclear. Germline V gene data show CDR1 as MNHEY and CDR2 as SVGAGI. CDR3 length: 15 residues. The V and J ends lost 5 bases and 0 bases respectively, with 11 bases between them. The CDR3 nucleotides are TGTGCCAGCAGTCCGGGTTACTTCTCTGGAAACACCATATATTTT. It codes for CASSPGYFSGNTIYF.

This clonotype was seen at least ten times. This chain uses TRBV28 with TRBJ1-4; 10 bases fit TRBD1. The CDR3 sequence is 15 residues long. Per germline, CDR1 MDHEN and CDR2 SYDVKM. With 5 bases clipped from V and 6 bases from J, the junction kept 6 bases outside the gene matches. The CDR3 protein is CASSPRQGAHEKLFF. CDR3 in DNA: TGTGCCAGCAGTCCTCGACAGGGGGCCCATGAAAAACTGTTTTTT.